This is a list of T cell receptor beta chains from one sample in a study of T cell repertoires in cytomegalovirus infection. TCRdb re-derived calls from the reads in MiXCR, one entry per CDR3 protein. The sample lists around 710,000 distinct CDR3 sequences, 29% occurring once. These receptors' targets are unknown. This specimen was cultured CD8+ T cells from PBMCs, taken from culture after CMV antigen stimulation. The receptors derive from a human donor in good health (CMV status not recorded). Some clones in this sample may be carry-over from other donors' samples. The CDR3 runs from the conserved cysteine through the conserved F or W. D genes are given only for firm matches. For some rows the clone size is stated as once, few or many, or as a class when expanded; others skip it.

V	J	size	D	CDR3	DNA
TRBV6-2/TRBV6-3	TRBJ2-5	-	-	CASSHWGETQYF	TGTGCCAGCAGCCACTGGGGGGAGACCCAGTACTTC
TRBV6-2/TRBV6-3	TRBJ2-1	few	-	CASSSLRRTPKHSEQFF	TGTGCCAGCAGTTCTCTTCGACGGACGCCCAAGCATAGTGAGCAGTTCTTC
TRBV5-1	TRBJ2-1	-	-	CASSGTGTYNEQFF	TGCGCCAGCAGCGGTACGGGGACCTACAATGAGCAGTTCTTC
TRBV10-3	TRBJ1-2	-	-	CAISESGPGDYYGYTF	TGTGCCATCAGTGAGTCGGGGCCCGGGGACTACTATGGCTACACCTTC
TRBV5-5	TRBJ2-2	once	-	CASSRKGEGTGELFF	TGTGCCAGCAGCCGAAAGGGGGAAGGCACCGGGGAGCTGTTTTTT
TRBV6-2/TRBV6-3	TRBJ2-5	-	TRBD1	CASRSGQPQETQYF	TGTGCCAGCAGATCGGGACAGCCTCAAGAGACCCAGTACTTC
TRBV6-6	TRBJ2-7	few	TRBD1	CASSYFWTGPSTYEQYF	TGTGCCAGCAGTTACTTCTGGACAGGCCCCTCCACCTACGAGCAGTACTTC
TRBV7-9	TRBJ1-1	many	-	CASSLVSRNTEAFF	TGTGCCAGCAGCTTAGTTTCCAGGAACACTGAAGCTTTCTTT
TRBV10-3	TRBJ1-2	-	-	CAISESQQSYGYTF	TGTGCCATCAGTGAGTCCCAACAGAGTTATGGCTACACCTTC
TRBV7-3	TRBJ2-5	-	TRBD1	CASSLGTGISGETQYF	TGTGCCAGCAGCTTAGGGACAGGGATATCGGGGGAGACCCAGTACTTC
TRBV25-1	TRBJ2-1	few	TRBD1	CASKWGTGKGGEQFF	TGTGCCAGCAAATGGGGGACAGGGAAGGGCGGTGAGCAGTTCTTC
TRBV7-8	TRBJ2-5	many	-	CASSFDPGQETQYF	TGTGCCAGCAGCTTTGACCCAGGACAAGAGACCCAGTACTTC
TRBV20-1	TRBJ1-1	-	TRBD1	CSARERAKGALTEAFF	TGCAGTGCTAGAGAACGCGCGAAGGGGGCGCTCACTGAAGCTTTCTTT
TRBV27	TRBJ1-2	few	TRBD1	CASSHSVSNRGPYGYTF	TGTGCCAGCAGCCATAGCGTTTCTAACAGGGGCCCTTATGGCTACACCTTC
TRBV6-6	TRBJ1-1	-	-	CASTAGVKNTEAFF	TGTGCCAGCACAGCAGGGGTCAAGAACACTGAAGCTTTCTTT
TRBV7-4	TRBJ1-3	few	-	CASRSAESSGNTIYF	TGTGCCAGCAGGTCGGCAGAATCCTCTGGAAACACCATATATTTT
TRBV5-4	TRBJ2-5	-	-	CASRTPGPLETQYF	TGTGCCAGCAGAACGCCCGGCCCCCTAGAGACCCAGTACTTC
TRBV20-1	TRBJ2-3	-	TRBD2	CSARPRGAGADTQYF	TGCAGTGCCCGCCCGCGGGGGGCAGGGGCAGATACGCAGTATTTT
TRBV7-9	TRBJ2-2	-	-	CASSPRGYGELFF	TGTGCCAGCAGCCCACGGGGTTACGGGGAGCTGTTTTTT
TRBV27	TRBJ2-7	-	-	CASSQGPATEQYF	TGTGCCAGCAGTCAGGGACCGGCCACCGAGCAGTACTTC
TRBV6-6	TRBJ1-4	-	TRBD1	CASSYSMGTGEEKLFF	TGTGCCAGCAGTTACTCGATGGGGACAGGGGAGGAAAAACTGTTTTTT
TRBV6-5	TRBJ2-5	few	-	CASTWSRGETQYF	TGTGCCAGCACTTGGAGTAGGGGAGAGACCCAGTACTTC
TRBV19	TRBJ1-1	-	-	CASIQGQIMNTEAFF	TGTGCCAGTATCCAAGGACAGATTATGAACACTGAAGCTTTCTTT
TRBV27	TRBJ2-7	many	-	CASSPRGSSYEQYF	TGTGCCAGCAGCCCGCGAGGGAGCTCCTACGAGCAGTACTTC
TRBV19	TRBJ1-2	-	-	CASTSMYSTNYGYTF	TGTGCCAGTACCAGTATGTACAGCACTAACTATGGCTACACCTTC
TRBV7-6	TRBJ2-1	-	-	CASSCSGGSSYNEQFF	TGTGCCAGCAGCTGTTCTGGGGGGAGCTCCTACAATGAGCAGTTCTTC
TRBV15	TRBJ2-3	-	-	CATSSSNPSTDTQYF	TGTGCCACCAGCAGTAGTAACCCGTCCACAGATACGCAGTATTTT
TRBV7-9	TRBJ2-1	-	TRBD1	CASSRGQGLYNEQFF	TGTGCCAGCAGCCGGGGACAGGGACTCTACAATGAGCAGTTCTTC
TRBV7-6	TRBJ1-1	-	-	CASSSDSRGWDTEAFF	TGTGCCAGCAGCTCAGATAGCAGGGGCTGGGACACTGAAGCTTTCTTT
TRBV7-9	TRBJ1-1	few	-	CASSSQPGAEAFF	TGTGCCAGCAGCTCCCAGCCCGGGGCAGAAGCTTTCTTT
TRBV6-6	TRBJ2-1	-	TRBD2	CASSYSSLTSGGGGNEQFF	TGTGCCAGCAGTTACTCCTCCTTGACTAGCGGGGGGGGAGGAAATGAGCAGTTCTTC
TRBV10-3	TRBJ2-5	few	-	CAIRDSETQETQYF	TGTGCCATCAGGGACAGTGAAACCCAAGAGACCCAGTACTTC
TRBV11-2	TRBJ2-1	few	TRBD2	CASSLVGSGYNEQFF	TGTGCCAGCAGCTTAGTTGGTAGCGGGTACAATGAGCAGTTCTTC
TRBV27	TRBJ1-1	-	-	CASSLSKFEGWRNTEAFF	TGTGCCAGCAGTTTATCTAAATTCGAGGGTTGGCGAAACACTGAAGCTTTCTTT
TRBV4-3	TRBJ1-5	-	-	CASSQEGDRNQPQHF	TGCGCCAGCAGCCAAGAAGGGGATCGCAATCAGCCCCAGCATTTT
TRBV7-8	TRBJ1-3	many	-	CASTEYGPGAYGNTIYF	TGTGCCAGCACCGAATATGGGCCGGGGGCTTATGGAAACACCATATATTTT
TRBV7-6	TRBJ2-1	many	-	CASSPLGLDYNNEQFF	TGTGCCAGCAGCCCGCTGGGGCTAGATTATAACAATGAGCAGTTCTTC
TRBV6-6	TRBJ2-1	-	-	CASSYVRDEQFF	TGTGCCAGCAGTTACGTACGGGATGAGCAGTTCTTC
TRBV27	TRBJ2-7	-	TRBD2	CASGGAGGLYEQYF	TGTGCCAGCGGGGGAGCGGGGGGGCTGTACGAGCAGTACTTC
TRBV5-1	TRBJ2-1	-	-	CASSYNREVEQFF	TGCGCCAGCAGCTACAACAGGGAAGTTGAGCAGTTCTTC
TRBV7-9	TRBJ2-7	few	TRBD1	CASSLTGTGGFYEQYF	TGTGCCAGCAGCTTAACCGGGACAGGGGGCTTCTACGAGCAGTACTTC